This is a list of T cell receptor beta chains from one sample in a study of tumor and adjacent non-tumor tissue in lung cancer. MiXCR, applied by TCRdb to the multiplex PCR reads, yields one record per CDR3 protein. The top ten clones hold roughly 19% of a sample with 90,000 to 120,000 distinct CDR3 sequences, about 60% of them seen once. Sequencing was performed on distant non-tumor lung tissue. All receptors come from a man in his thirties or forties with non-small cell lung cancer. Both conserved end residues are part of each CDR3. D genes are given only for firm matches. For some rows the clone size is stated as once, few or many, or as a class when expanded; others skip it.

d_call: .
v_call: TRBV5-4
clone_size: .
j_call: TRBJ2-3
cdr3_aa: CASSGRRRGGLTDTQYF
cdr3_nt: TGTGCCAGCAGCGGGCGTCGGAGAGGGGGACTCACAGATACGCAGTATTTT

d_call: TRBD1
v_call: TRBV7-9
clone_size: .
j_call: TRBJ2-7
cdr3_aa: CASCPPGTGSYEQYF
cdr3_nt: TGTGCCAGCTGTCCACCCGGGACAGGGAGCTACGAGCAGTACTTC

d_call: .
v_call: TRBV29-1
clone_size: .
j_call: TRBJ1-2
cdr3_aa: CSVDMAGAILVGYTF
cdr3_nt: TGCAGCGTTGATATGGCAGGGGCGATCCTGGTAGGCTACACTTTC

d_call: .
v_call: TRBV4-2
clone_size: .
j_call: TRBJ2-1
cdr3_aa: CASSQGLAEGRGRGEQFF
cdr3_nt: TGTGCCAGCAGCCAAGGATTAGCGGAGGGGCGGGGAAGAGGTGAGCAGTTCTTC

d_call: .
v_call: TRBV2
clone_size: .
j_call: TRBJ1-5
cdr3_aa: CASSTQLSNQPQHF
cdr3_nt: TGTGCCAGCAGCACACAGTTGAGCAATCAGCCCCAGCATTTT

d_call: TRBD2
v_call: TRBV16
clone_size: .
j_call: TRBJ2-7
cdr3_aa: CASRQLAAISEQYF
cdr3_nt: TGTGCCAGCAGACAACTAGCGGCAATATCCGAGCAGTACTTC

d_call: .
v_call: TRBV19
clone_size: few
j_call: TRBJ2-7
cdr3_aa: CASSIRGYEQYF
cdr3_nt: TGTGCCAGTAGTATTCGGGGCTACGAGCAGTACTTC

d_call: TRBD2
v_call: TRBV20-1
clone_size: .
j_call: TRBJ2-5
cdr3_aa: CIARGTSGDKEEGEIQYF
cdr3_nt: TGCATTGCTAGAGGGACTAGCGGGGACAAAGAAGAAGGAGAGATCCAGTACTTC

d_call: .
v_call: TRBV20-1
clone_size: many
j_call: TRBJ2-1
cdr3_aa: CSARVPYNEQFF
cdr3_nt: TGCAGTGCTAGAGTGCCTTACAATGAGCAGTTCTTC

d_call: .
v_call: TRBV25-1
clone_size: few
j_call: TRBJ1-2
cdr3_aa: CASSHGREGYTF
cdr3_nt: TGTGCCAGCAGTCACGGCCGAGAAGGCTACACCTTC

d_call: .
v_call: TRBV11-1
clone_size: .
j_call: TRBJ1-2
cdr3_aa: CASSSLRSRGSRYGYTF
cdr3_nt: TGTGCCAGCAGCTCTTTACGTAGCAGGGGCTCCCGTTATGGCTACACCTTC

d_call: TRBD2
v_call: TRBV11-3
clone_size: .
j_call: TRBJ2-1
cdr3_aa: CVSSSLAGGALFNEQFF
cdr3_nt: TGTGTCAGCAGCTCACTAGCGGGAGGGGCTCTATTCAATGAGCAATTCTTC

d_call: .
v_call: TRBV20-1
clone_size: .
j_call: TRBJ1-5
cdr3_aa: CSTRDLLGYSNQSQHF
cdr3_nt: TGCAGTACTAGAGATCTACTGGGATATAGCAATCAGTCCCAGCATTTT

d_call: .
v_call: TRBV11-2
clone_size: .
j_call: TRBJ2-2
cdr3_aa: CASSGTYTGELFF
cdr3_nt: TGTGCCAGCTCCGGGACATACACCGGGGAGCTGTTTTTT

d_call: .
v_call: TRBV6-2/TRBV6-3
clone_size: .
j_call: TRBJ1-1
cdr3_aa: CASSYDKTKWDTEALF
cdr3_nt: TGTGCCAGCAGTTACGACAAAACCAAATGGGACACTGAAGCTCTCTTT

d_call: TRBD2
v_call: TRBV4-1
clone_size: .
j_call: TRBJ2-2
cdr3_aa: CASSLETSGNTGELFF
cdr3_nt: TGCGCCAGCAGCCTGGAGACTAGCGGGAACACCGGGGAGCTGTTTTTT

d_call: .
v_call: TRBV11-1
clone_size: .
j_call: TRBJ2-7
cdr3_aa: CASNLEGLYEQYF
cdr3_nt: TGTGCCAGCAACTTAGAGGGCCTCTACGAGCAGTACTTC

d_call: .
v_call: TRBV6-2/TRBV6-3
clone_size: .
j_call: TRBJ1-5
cdr3_aa: CASRDGGNQPQHF
cdr3_nt: TGTGCCAGTCGGGACGGTGGAAATCAGCCTCAGCATTTT

d_call: .
v_call: TRBV4-2
clone_size: .
j_call: TRBJ2-3
cdr3_aa: CAGSSLRADTQYF
cdr3_nt: TGTGCCGGCAGTTCCCTCCGTGCTGATACGCAGTATTTT

d_call: .
v_call: TRBV11-2
clone_size: .
j_call: TRBJ1-2
cdr3_aa: CANSLGGTSWGYIF
cdr3_nt: TGTGCCAATAGCTTAGGGGGGACCTCTTGGGGCTACATCTTC

d_call: .
v_call: TRBV4-1
clone_size: .
j_call: TRBJ2-5
cdr3_aa: CASSDRDFPQETQYF
cdr3_nt: TGCGCCAGCAGCGACCGGGACTTTCCCCAAGAGACCCAGTACTTC

d_call: .
v_call: TRBV20-1
clone_size: .
j_call: TRBJ2-2
cdr3_aa: CSAFRHGTGELFF
cdr3_nt: TGCAGTGCATTTAGACATGGGACCGGGGAGCTGTTTTTT

d_call: .
v_call: TRBV5-6
clone_size: many
j_call: TRBJ1-2
cdr3_aa: CASSRRGYGYTF
cdr3_nt: TGTGCCAGCTCTCGACGGGGCTATGGCTACACCTTC

d_call: TRBD2
v_call: TRBV6-2/TRBV6-3
clone_size: few
j_call: TRBJ2-3
cdr3_aa: CVSSLRLADSQYF
cdr3_nt: TGTGTCAGCAGTTTACGACTAGCAGATTCGCAGTATTTT

d_call: .
v_call: TRBV11-2
clone_size: .
j_call: TRBJ1-4
cdr3_aa: CASDLDSGQANEKLFF
cdr3_nt: TGTGCCAGCGACTTAGATTCGGGGCAAGCCAATGAAAAACTGTTTTTT

d_call: .
v_call: TRBV10-1
clone_size: .
j_call: TRBJ2-5
cdr3_aa: CVSSLGIGGRETQYF
cdr3_nt: TGCGTCAGCAGCCTGGGCATCGGAGGGAGGGAGACCCAGTACTTC

d_call: TRBD2
v_call: TRBV20-1
clone_size: .
j_call: TRBJ2-7
cdr3_aa: CSARVSGGYDQYF
cdr3_nt: TGCAGTGCTAGAGTTAGCGGGGGGTACGATCAGTACTTC

d_call: .
v_call: TRBV10-2
clone_size: few
j_call: TRBJ1-4
cdr3_aa: CASSESEREGEKLLF
cdr3_nt: TGCGCCAGCAGTGAGTCCGAGAGGGAAGGTGAAAAACTGTTGTTT

d_call: .
v_call: TRBV7-9
clone_size: .
j_call: TRBJ1-4
cdr3_aa: CSSSLKGRRVTTNEKLFF
cdr3_nt: TGTTCCAGCAGCTTAAAAGGGCGGCGGGTGACAACTAATGAAAAACTGTTTTTT

d_call: .
v_call: TRBV11-2
clone_size: .
j_call: TRBJ2-7
cdr3_aa: CVSSFPIGGLYEQYF
cdr3_nt: TGTGTCAGCAGCTTCCCGATAGGGGGACTCTACGAGCAGTACTTC

d_call: .
v_call: TRBV4-1
clone_size: .
j_call: TRBJ2-7
cdr3_aa: CASRQDQTVTYEQYF
cdr3_nt: TGCGCCAGCAGACAAGATCAGACAGTGACCTACGAGCAGTACTTC

d_call: TRBD2
v_call: TRBV29-1
clone_size: .
j_call: TRBJ2-7
cdr3_aa: CNVDGGTSSYEQYF
cdr3_nt: TGCAACGTTGATGGCGGGACTAGTTCCTACGAACAGTACTTC

d_call: TRBD2
v_call: TRBV11-2
clone_size: .
j_call: TRBJ2-3
cdr3_aa: CVSCSGLAGGTYTQYF
cdr3_nt: TGTGTCAGCTGCTCGGGACTAGCGGGAGGAACATATACGCAGTATTTT

d_call: TRBD2
v_call: TRBV6-5
clone_size: many
j_call: TRBJ2-7
cdr3_aa: CASSWSSSGSYEQYF
cdr3_nt: TGTGCCAGCAGTTGGTCTTCTAGCGGGAGCTACGAGCAGTACTTC

d_call: .
v_call: TRBV5-6
clone_size: once
j_call: TRBJ2-1
cdr3_aa: CASGLAAADQFF
cdr3_nt: TGTGCCAGCGGCTTGGCTGCAGCTGATCAGTTCTTC

d_call: TRBD1
v_call: TRBV6-5
clone_size: many
j_call: TRBJ1-2
cdr3_aa: CASSHRDSLIFYGYTF
cdr3_nt: TGTGCCAGCAGTCACCGGGACAGCCTGATTTTCTATGGCTACACCTTC

d_call: TRBD2
v_call: TRBV11-1
clone_size: .
j_call: TRBJ2-7
cdr3_aa: CASSLDSSGSSYERYF
cdr3_nt: TGTGCCAGCAGCTTAGATAGTAGCGGGAGTTCATACGAGCGGTACTTC

d_call: .
v_call: TRBV12-3/TRBV12-4
clone_size: many
j_call: TRBJ1-1
cdr3_aa: CASSFGTEAFF
cdr3_nt: TGTGCCAGCAGTTTCGGGACTGAAGCTTTCTTT

d_call: .
v_call: TRBV11-2
clone_size: .
j_call: TRBJ2-3
cdr3_aa: CASSSPGRTYTQYF
cdr3_nt: TGTGCCAGCAGCTCACCGGGACGCACGTATACGCAGTATTTT

d_call: TRBD2
v_call: TRBV6-1
clone_size: once
j_call: TRBJ2-7
cdr3_aa: CASSGSRDYKYEQYF
cdr3_nt: TGTGCCAGCAGTGGATCCCGGGACTATAAGTACGAGCAGTACTTC

d_call: TRBD2
v_call: TRBV24-1
clone_size: many
j_call: TRBJ2-1
cdr3_aa: CATRAGGRNEQFF
cdr3_nt: TGTGCCACCCGAGCGGGAGGGCGGAATGAGCAGTTCTTC